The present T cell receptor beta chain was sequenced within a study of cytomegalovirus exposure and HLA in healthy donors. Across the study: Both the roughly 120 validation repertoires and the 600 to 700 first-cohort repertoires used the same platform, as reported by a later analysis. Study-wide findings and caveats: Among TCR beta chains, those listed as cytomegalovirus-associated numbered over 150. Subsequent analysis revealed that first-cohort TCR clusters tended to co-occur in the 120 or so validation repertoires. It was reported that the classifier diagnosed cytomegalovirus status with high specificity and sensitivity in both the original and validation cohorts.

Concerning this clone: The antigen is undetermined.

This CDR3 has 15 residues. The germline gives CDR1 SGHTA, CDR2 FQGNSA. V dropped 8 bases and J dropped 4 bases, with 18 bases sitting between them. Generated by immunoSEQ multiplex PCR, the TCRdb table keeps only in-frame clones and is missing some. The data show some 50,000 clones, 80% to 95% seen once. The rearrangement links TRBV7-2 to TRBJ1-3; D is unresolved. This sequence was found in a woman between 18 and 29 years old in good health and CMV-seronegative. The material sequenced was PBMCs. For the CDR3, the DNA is TGTGCCAGCGGAAGTTCTAGGCTTTGGGGAAACACCATATATTTT. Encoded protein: CASGSSRLWGNTIYF.